These T cell receptor beta chains were read from a single sample in a study of T cell responses to AZD1222 COVID-19 vaccine. Assay: immunoSEQ multiplex PCR; the TCRdb copy retains only in-frame clones and omits some. The sample includes roughly 170,000 clones, approximately 86% of them seen just once. The specimen was peripheral blood, collected on day 0 of AZD1222 vaccination. The receptors derive from an adult in good health. The CDR3 runs from the conserved cysteine through the conserved F or W. A D gene is named only where the DNA matches it firmly. Some rows mark clone size as missing; the rest say once, few, many or name a class of expanded clone.

abundance: .
d_gene: .
v_gene: TRBV7-2
j_gene: TRBJ2-3
CDR3aa: CASTRSGTPRQRDTQYF
CDR3nt: TGTGCCAGCACCCGATCCGGGACCCCCAGACAAAGAGATACGCAGTATTTT

abundance: .
d_gene: TRBD1
v_gene: TRBV6-5
j_gene: TRBJ2-2
CDR3aa: CASSYSGTGDPGELFF
CDR3nt: TGTGCCAGCAGTTACTCAGGGACAGGGGATCCCGGGGAGCTGTTTTTT

abundance: .
d_gene: .
v_gene: TRBV23-1
j_gene: TRBJ1-5
CDR3aa: CASSQSAGCNQPQHF
CDR3nt: TGCGCCAGCAGTCAATCCGCAGGGTGCAATCAGCCCCAGCATTTT

abundance: .
d_gene: .
v_gene: TRBV30
j_gene: TRBJ2-1
CDR3aa: CAWSVLAGAGEQFF
CDR3nt: TGTGCCTGGAGTGTACTGGCAGGGGCCGGTGAGCAGTTCTTC

abundance: .
d_gene: .
v_gene: TRBV7-2
j_gene: TRBJ1-3
CDR3aa: CASSLAGRGGNTIYF
CDR3nt: TGTGCCAGCAGCTTAGCGGGCAGGGGAGGAAACACCATATATTTT

abundance: .
d_gene: TRBD1
v_gene: TRBV5-1
j_gene: TRBJ2-7
CDR3aa: CASGSDRPPSYEQYF
CDR3nt: TGCGCCAGCGGATCGGACAGGCCCCCTTCCTACGAGCAGTACTTC

abundance: .
d_gene: .
v_gene: TRBV6-5
j_gene: TRBJ1-1
CDR3aa: CASSYSWANTEAFF
CDR3nt: TGTGCCAGCAGTTACTCCTGGGCGAACACTGAAGCTTTCTTT

abundance: .
d_gene: TRBD1
v_gene: TRBV5-5
j_gene: TRBJ1-5
CDR3aa: CAALRAQGKQPQHF
CDR3nt: TGTGCCGCGTTGAGGGCACAGGGGAAGCAGCCCCAGCATTTT

abundance: .
d_gene: .
v_gene: TRBV19
j_gene: TRBJ2-3
CDR3aa: CASSMILEVDTQYF
CDR3nt: TGTGCCAGTAGTATGATACTAGAGGTAGATACGCAGTATTTT

abundance: .
d_gene: TRBD1
v_gene: TRBV9
j_gene: TRBJ2-7
CDR3aa: CASSVSGRGPYEQYF
CDR3nt: TGTGCCAGCAGCGTATCCGGCAGGGGGCCCTACGAGCAGTACTTC

abundance: .
d_gene: .
v_gene: TRBV13
j_gene: TRBJ1-1
CDR3aa: CASSFLMGLNTEAFF
CDR3nt: TGTGCCAGCAGCTTTTTAATGGGTTTAAACACTGAAGCTTTCTTT

abundance: .
d_gene: .
v_gene: TRBV15
j_gene: TRBJ2-2
CDR3aa: CATSRDGRGLSHGELFF
CDR3nt: TGTGCCACCAGCAGAGATGGCAGGGGTTTGTCCCACGGGGAGCTGTTTTTT

abundance: .
d_gene: .
v_gene: TRBV9
j_gene: TRBJ1-4
CDR3aa: CASSESEEEKLFF
CDR3nt: TGTGCCAGCAGCGAGTCAGAGGAGGAAAAACTGTTTTTT

abundance: few
d_gene: TRBD1
v_gene: TRBV9
j_gene: TRBJ1-4
CDR3aa: CASSVGQGANEKLFF
CDR3nt: TGTGCCAGCAGCGTAGGCCAGGGGGCTAATGAAAAACTGTTTTTT

abundance: once
d_gene: TRBD1
v_gene: TRBV5-1
j_gene: TRBJ1-1
CDR3aa: CASSLLAGGNTEAFF
CDR3nt: TGCGCCAGCAGCTTGTTGGCAGGGGGTAACACTGAAGCTTTCTTT

abundance: .
d_gene: TRBD2
v_gene: TRBV2
j_gene: TRBJ2-1
CDR3aa: CASRERLAGVRNEQFF
CDR3nt: TGTGCCAGCAGGGAGCGACTAGCGGGAGTTCGCAATGAGCAGTTCTTC

abundance: .
d_gene: .
v_gene: TRBV4-2
j_gene: TRBJ1-2
CDR3aa: CASSPRQVGHGYTF
CDR3nt: TGTGCCAGCAGCCCCCGACAGGTCGGCCATGGCTACACCTTC

abundance: few
d_gene: .
v_gene: TRBV19
j_gene: TRBJ1-1
CDR3aa: CASFRVGNTEAFF
CDR3nt: TGTGCCAGTTTCAGGGTCGGGAACACTGAAGCTTTCTTT

abundance: .
d_gene: .
v_gene: TRBV5-5
j_gene: TRBJ1-1
CDR3aa: CASSWGYTEAFF
CDR3nt: TGTGCCAGCAGCTGGGGGTACACTGAAGCTTTCTTT

abundance: .
d_gene: .
v_gene: TRBV5-8
j_gene: TRBJ1-1
CDR3aa: CASSKKMNTEAFF
CDR3nt: TGTGCCAGCAGCAAGAAGATGAACACTGAAGCTTTCTTT

abundance: .
d_gene: TRBD1
v_gene: TRBV3-1/TRBV3-2
j_gene: TRBJ1-1
CDR3aa: CASRRPGQDTEAFF
CDR3nt: TGTGCCAGCAGACGACCGGGACAGGACACTGAAGCTTTCTTT

abundance: .
d_gene: .
v_gene: TRBV14
j_gene: TRBJ1-5
CDR3aa: CASSRTSNQPQHF
CDR3nt: TGTGCCAGCAGCCGCACTAGCAATCAGCCCCAGCATTTT